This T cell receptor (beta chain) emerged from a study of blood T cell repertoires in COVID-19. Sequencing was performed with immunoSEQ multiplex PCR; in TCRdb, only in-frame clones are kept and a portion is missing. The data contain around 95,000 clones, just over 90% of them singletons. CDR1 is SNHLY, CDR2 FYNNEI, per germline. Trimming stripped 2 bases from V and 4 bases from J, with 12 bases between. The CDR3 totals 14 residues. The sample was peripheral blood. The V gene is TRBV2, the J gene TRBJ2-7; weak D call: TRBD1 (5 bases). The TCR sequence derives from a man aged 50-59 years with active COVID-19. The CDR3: CASSEQGAQYEQYV. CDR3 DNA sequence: TGTGCCAGCAGTGAACAAGGGGCTCAATACGAGCAGTACGTC.